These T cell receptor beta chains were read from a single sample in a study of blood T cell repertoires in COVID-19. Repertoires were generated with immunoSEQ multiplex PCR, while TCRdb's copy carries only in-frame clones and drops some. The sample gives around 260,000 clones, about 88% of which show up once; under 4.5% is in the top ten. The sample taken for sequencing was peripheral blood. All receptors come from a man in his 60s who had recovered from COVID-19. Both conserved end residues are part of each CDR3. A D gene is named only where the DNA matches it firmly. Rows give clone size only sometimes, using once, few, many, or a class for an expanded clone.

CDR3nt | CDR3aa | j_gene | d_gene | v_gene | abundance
TGTGCCAGCTCACCATCGCAGGCAAATGAGCAGTTCTTC | CASSPSQANEQFF | TRBJ2-1 | . | TRBV18 | once
TGTGCCAGCAGACGAAATGGAGGGAAGAACACTGAAGCTTTCTTT | CASRRNGGKNTEAFF | TRBJ1-1 | . | TRBV3-1/TRBV3-2 | .
TGCAGCGTCCTCGTTGGGGACAGGGCCACTGAAGCTTTCTTT | CSVLVGDRATEAFF | TRBJ1-1 | TRBD1 | TRBV29-1 | .
TGTGCCAGCTTATCGACAGGGAGCTATGGCTACACCTTC | CASLSTGSYGYTF | TRBJ1-2 | TRBD1 | TRBV18 | .
TGTGCCAGCAGCTTAGTTAGCCAGTCACCCTCCCCTGCCTACGAGCAGTACTTC | CASSLVSQSPSPAYEQYF | TRBJ2-7 | . | TRBV7-8 | .
TGCGCCAGCAGCTCCCTGGACAGGGGTGGAACAGATACGCAGTATTTT | CASSSLDRGGTDTQYF | TRBJ2-3 | TRBD1 | TRBV5-1 | .
TGTGCCAGTACCATCCTACCAGGGGGTTCTGGAAACACCATATATTTT | CASTILPGGSGNTIYF | TRBJ1-3 | . | TRBV21-1 | .
TGCGCCAGCAGCTTGGTCAGGGTTGACACTGAAGCTTTCTTT | CASSLVRVDTEAFF | TRBJ1-1 | . | TRBV5-1 | .
TGCAGCGTAGTTTACCCCGGGACAGGGAACTACGAGCAGTACTTC | CSVVYPGTGNYEQYF | TRBJ2-7 | TRBD1 | TRBV29-1 | few
TGTGCCAGCAGCCTCCGCGGGGGGGCCGATAATGAGCAGTTCTTC | CASSLRGGADNEQFF | TRBJ2-1 | TRBD2 | TRBV6-5 | .
TGTGCCAGCAGCGAGACAAACAGGGGAAATGAGCAGTTCTTC | CASSETNRGNEQFF | TRBJ2-1 | TRBD1 | TRBV7-3 | .
TGTGCCAGCAGCTCCGGACAGGGGCCCTCCCAGTACTTC | CASSSGQGPSQYF | TRBJ2-5 | TRBD1 | TRBV7-9 | .
TGTGCCAGCAGTGAGGGGGCAGGGCGGTTAGATTCACCCCTCCACTTT | CASSEGAGRLDSPLHF | TRBJ1-6 | . | TRBV2 | .
TGTGCCTGGATGGCGGCGAAGCGCTCCTATAATTCACCCCTCCACTTT | CAWMAAKRSYNSPLHF | TRBJ1-6 | . | TRBV30 | .
TGTGCCAGCAGCAAAGATAGAGGGGGCAAAACCGGGGAGCTGTTTTTT | CASSKDRGGKTGELFF | TRBJ2-2 | . | TRBV21-1 | .
TGTGCCAGCAGTTTAGAACTAGCGGGAGGGGCAGATACGCAGTATTTT | CASSLELAGGADTQYF | TRBJ2-3 | TRBD2 | TRBV27 | .
TGTGCCACCAGCGATTCGAGACAGGGTGGATCACCCCTCCACTTT | CATSDSRQGGSPLHF | TRBJ1-6 | TRBD1 | TRBV15 | .
TGTGCCAGCAGCTTAGTTACAGGGGGCGCATCAGGAGGCTATGGCTACACCTTC | CASSLVTGGASGGYGYTF | TRBJ1-2 | TRBD1 | TRBV7-9 | .
TGTGCCAGTAGTATGACTGGAAGGGGTACTGAAGCTTTCTTT | CASSMTGRGTEAFF | TRBJ1-1 | . | TRBV19 | .
TGTGCCAGCAGCCCGAGGGGGTTGGCCGGAAACACCATATATTTT | CASSPRGLAGNTIYF | TRBJ1-3 | . | TRBV7-2 | few
TGTGCCAGCAGCCTCCTACAGGGGGCTTTCGGGGAGCTGTTTTTT | CASSLLQGAFGELFF | TRBJ2-2 | TRBD1 | TRBV7-6 | .
TGCGCCAGCAGCTACACCGGGGACAGGAATCAGCCCCAGCATTTT | CASSYTGDRNQPQHF | TRBJ1-5 | TRBD1 | TRBV5-1 | .
TGTGCCAGTAGTTCAGGGCAGCCCCAGCATTTT | CASSSGQPQHF | TRBJ1-5 | . | TRBV19 | .
TGTGCCAGCAGCGGTCTAGCGGGGGGGCCGGATGACATTCAGTACTTC | CASSGLAGGPDDIQYF | TRBJ2-4 | TRBD2 | TRBV9 | .
TGTGCCAGCTGCGCAAACAGGGGAGTAGTTTGGAAGCAGTACTTC | CASCANRGVVWKQYF | TRBJ2-7 | TRBD1 | TRBV18 | .
TGTGCCAGCAGTCCTCTTACAGGGGGTGGGGGCTACACCTTC | CASSPLTGGGGYTF | TRBJ1-2 | TRBD1 | TRBV6-5 | .
TGTGCTAGTGGCACCGACAGGGACACTGAAGCTTTCTTT | CASGTDRDTEAFF | TRBJ1-1 | TRBD1 | TRBV12-5 | once
TGTGCCAGCAGCTCCAGACTAGCGGGGGGCACAGATACGCAGTATTTT | CASSSRLAGGTDTQYF | TRBJ2-3 | TRBD2 | TRBV6-2/TRBV6-3 | .
TGCAGTGCTGACAGGGGACCTGAAGCTTTCTTT | CSADRGPEAFF | TRBJ1-1 | TRBD1 | TRBV20-1 | .
TGCGCCAGCAGCCGGGACAGGGGGCGGGAGGAACAAGCTTTCTTT | CASSRDRGREEQAFF | TRBJ1-1 | TRBD1 | TRBV5-1 | .
TGCGCCAGCAGCTTCAGAGCGGGGCCTTCGACAGATACGCAGTATTTT | CASSFRAGPSTDTQYF | TRBJ2-3 | TRBD2 | TRBV5-1 | few
TGTGCCAGTAGTATTTCGACTGTCTATGGCTACACCTTC | CASSISTVYGYTF | TRBJ1-2 | . | TRBV19 | .
TGTGCCAGTAGTATAGCGGGATATGGCTACACCTTC | CASSIAGYGYTF | TRBJ1-2 | . | TRBV19 | .
TGTGCCAGCAGCGGACTAGCCGAGCAGTTCTTC | CASSGLAEQFF | TRBJ2-1 | TRBD2 | TRBV27 | .
TGTGCCACCAGCAGGAAAGACAGGATCTCTGGCTACACCTTC | CATSRKDRISGYTF | TRBJ1-2 | . | TRBV15 | .
TGTGCCAGCATTTACGAGGGCGAGCAGTACTTC | CASIYEGEQYF | TRBJ2-7 | . | TRBV25-1 | once
TGTGCCAGCAGTGAATTTGCAGGTAGCTCCTATAATTCACCCCTCCACTTT | CASSEFAGSSYNSPLHF | TRBJ1-6 | . | TRBV6-1 | .
TGTGCTAGCAGCCCCGGACTAGCGGGGACCCAAGAGACCCAGTACTTC | CASSPGLAGTQETQYF | TRBJ2-5 | TRBD2 | TRBV7-7 | .
TGTGCCAGCGGGGGGGGTTACGAGCAGTACTTC | CASGGGYEQYF | TRBJ2-7 | TRBD2 | TRBV7-9 | .
TGTGCCAGCAGCCCACTCAGGACTAGCGGGGGATCAGATACGCAGTATTTT | CASSPLRTSGGSDTQYF | TRBJ2-3 | TRBD2 | TRBV7-9 | .
TGTGCCAGCAGCGTAGACAGGGGTCATAACTCTGGGGCCAACGTCCTGACTTTC | CASSVDRGHNSGANVLTF | TRBJ2-6 | TRBD1 | TRBV9 | once
TGTGCCAGCAGCCTGACAGCTTATGGCTACACCTTC | CASSLTAYGYTF | TRBJ1-2 | . | TRBV12-3/TRBV12-4 | .
TGTGCCAGCAGCAACGGGAGGGGGACCCAGTACTTC | CASSNGRGTQYF | TRBJ2-5 | TRBD2 | TRBV27 | .
TGTGCCAGCAGCCAAGCCCCAAGGACTAGCGGGGGCCGGAGAGGAGAGACCCAGTACTTC | CASSQAPRTSGGRRGETQYF | TRBJ2-5 | TRBD2 | TRBV3-1/TRBV3-2 | .
TGCGCCAGCAGCTTGGCCCCGGGGAGGCCAAATGAAAAACTGTTTTTT | CASSLAPGRPNEKLFF | TRBJ1-4 | . | TRBV5-1 | .
TGTGCCAGCTCACCGGGGGACAGGGGAGCTAATCAGCCCCAGCATTTT | CASSPGDRGANQPQHF | TRBJ1-5 | TRBD1 | TRBV18 | .
TGTGCCAGCAGCCGGGGACTTCTCCCAGATACGCAGTATTTT | CASSRGLLPDTQYF | TRBJ2-3 | . | TRBV11-1 | once
TGTGCCAGCAGTGACTTTGCGGGTGAAGCTTTCTTT | CASSDFAGEAFF | TRBJ1-1 | . | TRBV27 | .
TGCAGCGCGGGATCACTAGCGCTTAGTCCTATCAACGAGCAGTACTTC | CSAGSLALSPINEQYF | TRBJ2-7 | TRBD2 | TRBV29-1 | few
TGTGCCAGCAGTTTGCGGACAGGGGTTGGCTACACCTTC | CASSLRTGVGYTF | TRBJ1-2 | TRBD1 | TRBV27 | .
TGTGCCAGCACCGGGACAGGCCCTTCCTATGGCTACACCTTC | CASTGTGPSYGYTF | TRBJ1-2 | TRBD1 | TRBV9 | .
TGCGCCAGCAGCTCTAACCCGCAGAGGAGGCAGTTTAACACCATATATTTT | CASSSNPQRRQFNTIYF | TRBJ1-3 | . | TRBV4-1 | .
TGTGCCAGCAGCCACGACAGCCCCTATAATTCACCCCTCCACTTT | CASSHDSPYNSPLHF | TRBJ1-6 | . | TRBV7-9 | .
TGTGCCAGCAGCGCACAGGGACAAGGCACAGATACGCAGTATTTT | CASSAQGQGTDTQYF | TRBJ2-3 | . | TRBV11-1 | .
TGTGCCACCAGCAGGACTACAGCGGTTGGTGGAAAACTGTTTTTT | CATSRTTAVGGKLFF | TRBJ1-4 | . | TRBV15 | .
TGTGCCAGCAGTACCTTTCCCGGGGCCTACGAGCAGTACTTC | CASSTFPGAYEQYF | TRBJ2-7 | . | TRBV6-5 | .
TGCGCCAGCAGCTTGGTGTGGCTAGCGGTTAACACCGGGGAGCTGTTTTTT | CASSLVWLAVNTGELFF | TRBJ2-2 | TRBD2 | TRBV5-1 | .
TGTGCCAGCAGCAGGGTAAACACTGAAGCTTTCTTT | CASSRVNTEAFF | TRBJ1-1 | . | TRBV28 | .
TGTGCCAGCAGTGTCGGAACAGGGAGGGCCTATGGCTACACCTTC | CASSVGTGRAYGYTF | TRBJ1-2 | . | TRBV2 | .
TGTGCCACCAGTTCTACCGGGACAGGAGACCCGGATACGCAGTATTTT | CATSSTGTGDPDTQYF | TRBJ2-3 | TRBD1 | TRBV24-1 | .